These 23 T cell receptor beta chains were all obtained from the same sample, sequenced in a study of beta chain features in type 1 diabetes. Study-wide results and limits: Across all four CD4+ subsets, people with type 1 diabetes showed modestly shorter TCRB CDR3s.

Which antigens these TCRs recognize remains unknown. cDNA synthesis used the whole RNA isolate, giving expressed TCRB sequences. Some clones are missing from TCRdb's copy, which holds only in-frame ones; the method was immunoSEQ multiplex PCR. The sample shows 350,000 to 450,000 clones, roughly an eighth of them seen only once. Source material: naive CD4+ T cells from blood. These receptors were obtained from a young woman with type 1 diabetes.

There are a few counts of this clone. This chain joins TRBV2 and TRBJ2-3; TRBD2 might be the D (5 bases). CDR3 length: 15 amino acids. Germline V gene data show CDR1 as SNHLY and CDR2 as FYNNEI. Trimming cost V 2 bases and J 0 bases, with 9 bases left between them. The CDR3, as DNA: TGTGCCAGCAGTGAACTAGCAGCTAGCACAGATACGCAGTATTTT. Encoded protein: CASSELAASTDTQYF.

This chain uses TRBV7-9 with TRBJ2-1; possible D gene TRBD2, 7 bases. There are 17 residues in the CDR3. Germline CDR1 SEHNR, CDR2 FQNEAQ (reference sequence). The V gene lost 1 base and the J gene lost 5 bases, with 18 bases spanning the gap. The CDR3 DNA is TGTGCCAGCAGCTTAGGAGGTTGGGGGGGGCCGAACAATGAGCAGTTCTTC. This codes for CASSLGGWGGPNNEQFF.

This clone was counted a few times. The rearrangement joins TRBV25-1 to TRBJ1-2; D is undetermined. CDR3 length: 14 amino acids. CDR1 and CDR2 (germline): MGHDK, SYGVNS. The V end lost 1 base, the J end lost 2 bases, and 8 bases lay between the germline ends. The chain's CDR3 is CASSEFRANYGYTF. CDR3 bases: TGTGCCAGCAGTGAATTCCGCGCCAACTATGGCTACACCTTC.

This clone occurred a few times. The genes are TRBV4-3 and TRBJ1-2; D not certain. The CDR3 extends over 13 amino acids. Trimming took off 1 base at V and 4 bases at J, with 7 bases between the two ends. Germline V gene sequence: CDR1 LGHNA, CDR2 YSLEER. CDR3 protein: CASSQVQSYGYTF. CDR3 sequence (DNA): TGCGCCAGCAGCCAAGTCCAGTCCTATGGCTACACCTTC.

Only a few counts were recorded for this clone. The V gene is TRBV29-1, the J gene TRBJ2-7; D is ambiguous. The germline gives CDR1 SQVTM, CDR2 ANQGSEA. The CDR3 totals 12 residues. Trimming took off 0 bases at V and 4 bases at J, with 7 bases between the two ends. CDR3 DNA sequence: TGCAGCGTTGAAGATGGCCCGTACGAGCAGTACTTC. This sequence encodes CSVEDGPYEQYF.

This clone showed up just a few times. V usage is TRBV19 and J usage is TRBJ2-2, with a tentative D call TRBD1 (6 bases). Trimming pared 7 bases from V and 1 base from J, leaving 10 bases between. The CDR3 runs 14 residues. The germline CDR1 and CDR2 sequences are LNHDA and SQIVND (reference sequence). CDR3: CASKGVENTGELFF. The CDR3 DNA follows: TGTGCCAGTAAGGGGGTTGAGAACACCGGGGAGCTGTTTTTT.

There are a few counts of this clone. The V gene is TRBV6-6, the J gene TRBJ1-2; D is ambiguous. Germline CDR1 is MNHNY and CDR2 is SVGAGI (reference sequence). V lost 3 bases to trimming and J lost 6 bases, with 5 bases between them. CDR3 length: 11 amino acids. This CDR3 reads CASSYNDGYTF. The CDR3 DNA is TGTGCCAGCAGTTATAATGATGGCTACACCTTC.

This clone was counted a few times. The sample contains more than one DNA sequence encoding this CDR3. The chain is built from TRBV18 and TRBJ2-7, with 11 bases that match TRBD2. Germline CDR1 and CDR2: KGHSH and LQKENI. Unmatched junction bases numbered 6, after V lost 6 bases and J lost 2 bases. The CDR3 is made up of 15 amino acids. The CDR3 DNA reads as TGTGCCAGCTCCCGAACTAGCGGGGGCGCCTACGAGCAGTACTTC. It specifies CASSRTSGGAYEQYF.

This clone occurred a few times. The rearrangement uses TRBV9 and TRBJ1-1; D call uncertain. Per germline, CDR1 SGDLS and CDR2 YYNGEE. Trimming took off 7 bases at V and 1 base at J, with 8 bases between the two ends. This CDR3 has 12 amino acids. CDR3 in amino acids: CASSRRNTEAFF. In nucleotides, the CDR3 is TGTGCCAGCTCTAGGAGGAACACTGAAGCTTTCTTT.

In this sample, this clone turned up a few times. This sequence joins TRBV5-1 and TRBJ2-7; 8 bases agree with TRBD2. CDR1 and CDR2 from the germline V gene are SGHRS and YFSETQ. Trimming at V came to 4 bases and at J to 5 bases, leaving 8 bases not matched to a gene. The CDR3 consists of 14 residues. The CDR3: CASSPSGRQNEQYF. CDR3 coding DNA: TGCGCCAGCAGCCCGAGCGGGAGACAAAACGAGCAGTACTTC.

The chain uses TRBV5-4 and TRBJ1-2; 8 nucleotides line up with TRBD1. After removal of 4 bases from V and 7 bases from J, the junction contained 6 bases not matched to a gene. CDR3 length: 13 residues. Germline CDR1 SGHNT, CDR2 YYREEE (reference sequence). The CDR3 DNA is TGTGCCAGCAGCCCGGACAGGGTCGGTGGCTACACCTTC. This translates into CASSPDRVGGYTF.

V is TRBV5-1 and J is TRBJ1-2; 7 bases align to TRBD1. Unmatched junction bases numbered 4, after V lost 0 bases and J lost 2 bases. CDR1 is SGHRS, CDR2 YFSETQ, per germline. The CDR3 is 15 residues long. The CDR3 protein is CASSLGPGGNYGYTF. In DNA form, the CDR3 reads TGCGCCAGCAGCTTGGGTCCAGGGGGGAACTATGGCTACACCTTC.

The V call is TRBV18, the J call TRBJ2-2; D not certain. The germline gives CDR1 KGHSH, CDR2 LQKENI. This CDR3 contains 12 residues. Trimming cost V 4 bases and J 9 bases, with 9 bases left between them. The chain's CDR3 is CASSLQPRELFF. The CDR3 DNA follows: TGTGCCAGCTCACTACAACCGAGGGAGCTGTTTTTT.

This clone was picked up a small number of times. The CDR3 sequence is CASSDTGNSPLHF. The CDR3 bases are TGTGCCAGCAGTGATACAGGGAATTCACCCCTCCACTTT. This chain connects TRBV25-1 to TRBJ1-6; tentatively, D is TRBD1 (6 bases). The V gene's germline CDR1 is MGHDK and CDR2 SYGVNS. The CDR3 has 13 residues. V was pared by 3 bases and J by 7 bases, with 7 bases between.

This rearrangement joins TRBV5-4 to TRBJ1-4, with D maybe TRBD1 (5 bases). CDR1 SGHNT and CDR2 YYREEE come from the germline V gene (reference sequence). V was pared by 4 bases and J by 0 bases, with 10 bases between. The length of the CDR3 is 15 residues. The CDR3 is CASSRRDATNEKLFF. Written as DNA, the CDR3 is TGTGCCAGCAGCCGGCGGGACGCAACTAATGAAAAACTGTTTTTT.

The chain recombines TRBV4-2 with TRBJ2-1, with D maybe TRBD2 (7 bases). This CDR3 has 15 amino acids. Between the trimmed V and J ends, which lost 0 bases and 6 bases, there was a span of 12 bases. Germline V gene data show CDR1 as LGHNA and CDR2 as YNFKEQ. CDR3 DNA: TGTGCCAGCAGCCAAGATTTGAGGGGGGGCAATGAGCAGTTCTTC. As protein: CASSQDLRGGNEQFF.

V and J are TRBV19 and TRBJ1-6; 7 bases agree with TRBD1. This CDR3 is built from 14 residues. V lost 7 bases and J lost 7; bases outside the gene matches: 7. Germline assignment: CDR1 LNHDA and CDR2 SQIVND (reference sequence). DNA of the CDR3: TGTGCCAGTAAGCTTGAGACAGGGAATTCACCCCTCCACTTT. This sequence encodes CASKLETGNSPLHF.

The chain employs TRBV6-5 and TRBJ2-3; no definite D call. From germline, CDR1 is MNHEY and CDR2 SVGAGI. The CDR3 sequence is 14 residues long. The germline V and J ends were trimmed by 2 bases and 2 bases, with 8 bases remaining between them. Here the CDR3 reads CASSYTVPTDTQYF. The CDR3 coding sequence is TGTGCCAGCAGTTACACGGTCCCCACAGATACGCAGTATTTT.

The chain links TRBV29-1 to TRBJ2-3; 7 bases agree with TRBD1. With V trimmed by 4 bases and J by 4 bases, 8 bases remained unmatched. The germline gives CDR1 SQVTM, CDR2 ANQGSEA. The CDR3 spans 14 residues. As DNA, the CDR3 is TGCAGCGTTGGTGATGTCGGGACAGCAGATACGCAGTATTTT. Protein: CSVGDVGTADTQYF.

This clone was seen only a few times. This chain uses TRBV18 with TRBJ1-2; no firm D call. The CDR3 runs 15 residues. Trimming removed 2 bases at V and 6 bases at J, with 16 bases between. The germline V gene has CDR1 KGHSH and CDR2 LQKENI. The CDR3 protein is CASSPGPAGWDGYTF. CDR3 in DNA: TGTGCCAGCTCACCAGGTCCTGCAGGTTGGGATGGCTACACCTTC.

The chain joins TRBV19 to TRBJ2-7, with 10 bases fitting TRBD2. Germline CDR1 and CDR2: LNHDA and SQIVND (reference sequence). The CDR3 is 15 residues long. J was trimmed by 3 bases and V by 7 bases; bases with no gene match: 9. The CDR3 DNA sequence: TGTGCCAGTAAATTCTCTACTAGCGGGATCTACGAGCAGTACTTC. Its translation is CASKFSTSGIYEQYF.

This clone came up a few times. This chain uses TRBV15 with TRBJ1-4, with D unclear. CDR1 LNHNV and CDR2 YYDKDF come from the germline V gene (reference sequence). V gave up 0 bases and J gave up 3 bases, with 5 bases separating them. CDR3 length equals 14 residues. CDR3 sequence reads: CATSRDSSNEKLFF. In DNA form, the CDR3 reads TGTGCCACCAGCAGAGACAGTTCTAATGAAAAACTGTTTTTT.

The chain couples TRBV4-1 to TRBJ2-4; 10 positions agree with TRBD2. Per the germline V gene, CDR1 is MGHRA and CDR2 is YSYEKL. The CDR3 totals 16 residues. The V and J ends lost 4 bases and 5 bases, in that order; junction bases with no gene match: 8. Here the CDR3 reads CASSRLAGEGENIQYF. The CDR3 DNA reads TGCGCCAGCAGCCGCCTAGCGGGAGAGGGGGAAAACATTCAGTACTTC.